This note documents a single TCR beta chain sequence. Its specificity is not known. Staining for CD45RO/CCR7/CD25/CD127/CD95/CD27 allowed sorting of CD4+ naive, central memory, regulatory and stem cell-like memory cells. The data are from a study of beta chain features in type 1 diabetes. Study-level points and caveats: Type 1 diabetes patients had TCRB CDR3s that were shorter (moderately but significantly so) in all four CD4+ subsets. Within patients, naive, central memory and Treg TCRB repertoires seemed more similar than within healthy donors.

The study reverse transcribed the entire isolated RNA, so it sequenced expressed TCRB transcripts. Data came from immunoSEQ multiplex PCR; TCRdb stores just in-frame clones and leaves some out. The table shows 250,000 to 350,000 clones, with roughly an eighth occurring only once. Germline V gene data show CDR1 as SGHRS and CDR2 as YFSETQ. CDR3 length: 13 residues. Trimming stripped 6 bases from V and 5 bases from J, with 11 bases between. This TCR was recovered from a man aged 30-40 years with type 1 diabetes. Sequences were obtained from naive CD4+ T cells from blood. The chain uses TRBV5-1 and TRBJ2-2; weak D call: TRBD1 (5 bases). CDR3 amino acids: CASTLDRTGELFF. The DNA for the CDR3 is TGCGCCAGCACCCTCGACAGAACCGGGGAGCTGTTTTTT.